A single sample gave rise to the 32 T cell receptor beta chains below, sequenced in a study of PD-1 blockade in classical Hodgkin lymphoma. Each patient relapsed following autologous stem cell transplantation, and prior brentuximab vedotin exposure differed. The assay was immunoSEQ multiplex PCR, and TCRdb's table has in-frame clones only and misses some. The sample has approximately 160,000 clones; just under 80% are singletons. This sample comprised peripheral blood mononuclear cells (PBMCs), obtained before the second cycle of nivolumab. These receptors came from a human donor with classical Hodgkin lymphoma.

The chain carries TRBV12-1 and TRBJ1-5. TRBV12-1 corresponds to a pseudogene. CDR3 length: 18 residues. The CDR3: CASSFTVIEYDSNQPQHF. In DNA, the CDR3 is TGTGCCAGCAGCTTTACTGTGATAGAATACGATAGCAATCAGCCCCAGCATTTT.

The V and J genes are TRBV6-5 and TRBJ2-3, with 7 bases identical to TRBD2. The CDR3 is 14 amino acids. Germline V gene data show CDR1 as MNHEY and CDR2 as SVGAGI. V trimming: 5 bases; J trimming: 0 bases; junction bases outside the gene matches: 2. CDR3 protein: CASSGLVSTDTQYF. DNA of the CDR3: TGTGCCAGCAGTGGACTAGTAAGCACAGATACGCAGTATTTT.

This rearrangement joins TRBV7-3 to TRBJ2-5, with D uncertain. The CDR3 loop spans 13 amino acids. Trimming pared 5 bases from V and 1 base from J, leaving 8 bases between. Germline assignment: CDR1 SGHTA and CDR2 FQGTGA. The CDR3 protein is CASSPTAQETQYF. In nucleotides, the CDR3 is TGTGCCAGCAGCCCAACAGCCCAAGAGACCCAGTACTTC.

The sample holds one count of this clone. This chain connects TRBV13 to TRBJ2-7, with D hard to call. This CDR3 spans 18 amino acids. CDR1 and CDR2 from the germline V gene are PRHDT and FYEKMQ (reference sequence). V was trimmed by 5 bases and J by 5 bases, leaving 28 bases between them. CDR3 nucleotide sequence: TGTGCCAGCAGCCATAGGGCCAGTAAGAACACGGCCCGGGACGAGCAGTACTTC. Its translation: CASSHRASKNTARDEQYF.

The chain combines TRBV15 with TRBJ2-1; a possible D gene is TRBD2 (6 bases). Germline V gene lookup returns CDR1 LNHNV and CDR2 YYDKDF (reference sequence). Trimming took 0 bases from V and 2 from J, leaving 8 bases between them. The length of the CDR3 is 15 residues. The CDR3 region is CATSRDGGPYNEQFF. Here the CDR3 DNA reads TGTGCCACCAGCAGAGACGGGGGACCCTACAATGAGCAGTTCTTC.

This clone has just one count. The rearrangement links TRBV18 to TRBJ1-3; D is ambiguous. Deletions cut 0 bases from V and 0 bases from J, with 12 bases between. The germline V gene has CDR1 KGHSH and CDR2 LQKENI. This CDR3 has 17 amino acids. CDR3 region: CASSPPGGEISGNTIYF. The CDR3 region has the DNA TGTGCCAGCTCACCACCGGGTGGGGAAATCTCTGGAAACACCATATATTTT.

This clone came up once. The genes are TRBV2 and TRBJ2-7; TRBD2 might be the D (6 bases). CDR1 and CDR2 (germline): SNHLY, FYNNEI. The CDR3 is made up of 14 amino acids. V lost 0 bases, J lost 1 base, and 7 bases lay in between. The CDR3 DNA follows: TGTGCCAGCAGTGAAGCAGGGAGGTCCTACGAGCAGTACTTC. It codes for CASSEAGRSYEQYF.

This chain connects TRBV6-1 to TRBJ2-7; tentatively, D is TRBD1 (6 bases). CDR1 is MNHNS, CDR2 SASEGT, per germline. V lost 5 bases, J lost 3 bases, and 17 bases lay in between. The CDR3 contains 15 residues. The CDR3 DNA reads TGTGCCAGCAGTAGGCCCCGGGACACCCTCTACGAGCAGTACTTC. Protein: CASSRPRDTLYEQYF.

Many counts were recorded for this clone. The chain uses TRBV6-5 and TRBJ1-1, with D possibly TRBD1 on 5 matching bases. CDR1 MNHEY and CDR2 SVGAGI come from the germline V gene. V was trimmed by 11 bases and J by 2 bases, leaving 15 bases between them. There are 13 residues in the CDR3. CDR3 sequence reads: CACRGSRNTEAFF. CDR3 sequence (DNA): TGTGCCTGTAGGGGCTCTAGAAACACTGAAGCTTTCTTT.

Here the CDR3 DNA reads TGCGCCAGCAGCCAAGTTCAGACAGGGGTCTATGGCTACACCTTC. This encodes CASSQVQTGVYGYTF. The chain combines TRBV4-1 with TRBJ1-2; 8 bases line up with TRBD1. Germline CDR1 reads MGHRA; CDR2 reads YSYEKL. The trim removed 1 base at V and 4 bases at J, leaving 5 bases unmatched. The CDR3 spans 15 residues.

The chain combines TRBV7-6 with TRBJ2-7; TRBD1 matches 7 bases. Germline V gene data show CDR1 as SGHVS and CDR2 as FNYEAQ. This CDR3 is built from 20 residues. With V trimmed by 5 bases and J by 5 bases, 27 bases remained unmatched. CDR3 amino acids: CASSHWVEIHGQDNVNEQYF. Here the CDR3 DNA reads TGTGCCAGCAGCCATTGGGTGGAAATCCACGGACAGGACAACGTGAACGAGCAGTACTTC.

The chain joins TRBV18 to TRBJ2-7, with D possibly TRBD1 on 5 matching bases. V lost 0 bases, J lost 5 bases, and 11 bases lay in between. The germline gives CDR1 KGHSH, CDR2 LQKENI. The CDR3 contains 14 residues. The DNA for the CDR3 is TGTGCCAGCTCACCACCCTGGCAGGGCGACGAGCAGTACTTC. This gives the protein CASSPPWQGDEQYF.

This chain links TRBV27 with TRBJ2-7, with 9 bases fitting TRBD2. The germline gives CDR1 MNHEY, CDR2 SMNVEV (reference sequence). J was trimmed by 2 bases and V by 7 bases; bases with no gene match: 9. This CDR3 is built from 15 residues. The CDR3 here is CASKISGGDPYEQYF. The CDR3 DNA is TGTGCCAGCAAGATTAGCGGGGGCGACCCCTACGAGCAGTACTTC.

V usage is TRBV5-8 and J usage is TRBJ1-5; 9 nucleotides line up with TRBD1. The germline V gene encodes CDR1 SGHTS and CDR2 YDEGEE. This CDR3 region has 15 residues. V lost 4 bases, J lost 4 bases, and 6 bases stayed unmatched. For the CDR3, the DNA is TGTGCCAGCAGCCCCGCCGGGACAGGGAATCAGCCCCAGCATTTT. Its translation is CASSPAGTGNQPQHF.

The gene calls are TRBV10-3 and TRBJ2-7; 8 nucleotides align to TRBD2. V gave up 2 bases and J gave up 5 bases; unmatched junction bases: 8. The CDR3 is 15 amino acids. Germline V gene data show CDR1 as ENHRY and CDR2 as SYGVKD. CDR3 DNA sequence: TGTGCCATCAGTGAGGGGTCCCGGGGGGGCCACGAGCAGTACTTC. It translates to CAISEGSRGGHEQYF.

The chain carries TRBV5-6 and TRBJ2-7; unclear D gene. This CDR3 has 12 amino acids. V lost 2 bases to trimming and J lost 8 bases, with 11 bases between them. The germline V gene has CDR1 SGHDT and CDR2 YYEEEE. The CDR3 sequence is CASSLGPDQQYF. CDR3 DNA: TGTGCCAGCAGCTTAGGTCCCGATCAGCAGTACTTC.

This clone was found once. The V and J genes are TRBV25-1 and TRBJ2-3, with 10 bases that match TRBD1. Germline lookup yields CDR1 MGHDK and CDR2 SYGVNS. The CDR3 is made up of 16 amino acids. Germline trimming cut 3 bases from V and 3 bases from J; bases unmatched to any gene: 6. The chain's CDR3 is CASSDLRGQGTDTQYF. The CDR3 DNA reads as TGTGCCAGCAGTGATTTACGGGGACAGGGGACAGATACGCAGTATTTT.

The V call is TRBV7-2, the J call TRBJ2-7; the D is unclear. Germline CDR1 is SGHTA and CDR2 is FQGNSA. V shed 4 bases and J shed 7 bases, with 17 bases lying between them. The CDR3 is made up of 14 amino acids. CDR3: CASSWTLTGWEQYF. DNA of the CDR3: TGTGCCAGCAGCTGGACCCTAACCGGGTGGGAGCAGTACTTC.

On this clone: With a much larger clone just one base away, this may be a read error. The sample holds other DNA sequences that translate to the same CDR3. This chain links TRBV5-5 with TRBJ2-7; no clear D. Trimming removed 0 bases at V and 2 bases at J, with 0 bases between. CDR1 is SGHKS and CDR2 is YYEKEE in the germline V gene (reference sequence). This CDR3 contains 11 residues. CDR3 in amino acids: CASSLAYEQYF. In DNA form, the CDR3 reads TGTGCCAGCAGCTTGGCCTACGAGCAGTACTTC.

The rearrangement links TRBV5-4 to TRBJ2-3, with TRBD2 identical over 12 bases. CDR1 and CDR2 from the germline V gene are SGHNT and YYREEE (reference sequence). The CDR3 runs to 15 residues. V trimming: 3 bases; J trimming: 4 bases; junction bases outside the gene matches: 3. CDR3 coding DNA: TGTGCCAGCAGCTCCGGGACTAGCGGGTCAGATACGCAGTATTTT. It encodes CASSSGTSGSDTQYF. The full variable domain, its missing parts supplied by reference TRBV5-4 and TRBJ2-3, is ETGVTQSPTHLIKTRGQQVTLRCSSQSGHNTVSWYQQALGQGPQFIFQYYREEENGRGNFPPRFSGLQFPNYSSELNVNALELDDSALYLCASSSGTSGSDTQYFGPGTRLTVL.

The V and J genes are TRBV28 and TRBJ2-2; D possibly corresponds to TRBD1 (5 bases). Germline V gives CDR1 MDHEN, CDR2 SYDVKM. V was pared by 10 bases and J by 5 bases, with 14 bases between. The CDR3 length is 13 residues. Here the CDR3 reads CATPSTGTGELFF. The CDR3 DNA sequence: TGTGCCACCCCCTCTACAGGAACCGGGGAGCTGTTTTTT.

This clone was found once. The J gene is TRBJ2-1, the V gene TRBV19, with D possibly being TRBD1 or TRBD2 (5 bases each). This CDR3 spans 15 amino acids. With 7 bases removed from V and 7 bases from J, the gap between germline ends came to 20 bases. Germline loops: CDR1 LNHDA, CDR2 SQIVND (reference sequence). The CDR3 loop is CASTKGPQGANEQFF. The CDR3 DNA reads as TGTGCCAGTACAAAGGGACCGCAAGGGGCGAATGAGCAGTTCTTC.

The V and J genes are TRBV27 and TRBJ2-3; D is uncertain. With 0 bases removed from V and 10 bases from J, the gap between germline ends came to 17 bases. Germline V gene data show CDR1 as MNHEY and CDR2 as SMNVEV (reference sequence). The CDR3 covers 15 residues. The CDR3 reads CASSLSPVLILPQYF. DNA of the CDR3: TGTGCCAGCAGTTTATCTCCGGTCCTTATCCTGCCGCAGTATTTT.

The chain is built from TRBV2 and TRBJ1-1; D is ambiguous. CDR3 length: 14 amino acids. Trimming took off 7 bases at V and 0 bases at J, with 12 bases between the two ends. Germline V gene sequence: CDR1 SNHLY, CDR2 FYNNEI. CDR3: CASIPGPMNTEAFF. CDR3 bases: TGTGCCAGCATCCCGGGTCCCATGAACACTGAAGCTTTCTTT.

This sequence joins TRBV18 and TRBJ1-5, with TRBD1 as a possible D gene (5 bases). Germline values: CDR1 KGHSH, CDR2 LQKENI. V shed 5 bases and J shed 5 bases, with 13 bases lying between them. The CDR3 is made up of 14 amino acids. This CDR3 reads CASSSLLGHQPQHF. CDR3 DNA sequence: TGTGCCAGCTCAAGTCTCTTGGGGCATCAGCCCCAGCATTTT.

The CDR3 DNA is TGTGCCATCAGTGACTACACCGGGGAGCTGTTTTTT. Its protein product is CAISDYTGELFF. The V call is TRBV10-3, the J call TRBJ2-2; D uncertain. Germline V gene sequence: CDR1 ENHRY, CDR2 SYGVKD. The V and J ends lost 3 bases and 3 bases respectively, with 2 bases between them. This CDR3 is 12 amino acids long.

The chain is built from TRBV7-9 and TRBJ1-5; D is ambiguous. The CDR3 extends over 12 amino acids. The germline V and J ends were trimmed by 1 base and 7 bases, with 5 bases remaining between them. Germline CDR1 and CDR2: SEHNR and FQNEAQ (reference sequence). CDR3 nucleotide sequence: TGTGCCAGCAGCTTAGGGTCCCAGCCCCAGCATTTT. Amino acids: CASSLGSQPQHF.

This clone occurred a few times. J is TRBJ2-2 and V is TRBV6-5, with a tentative D call TRBD1 (6 bases). Germline lookup yields CDR1 MNHEY and CDR2 SVGAGI. Trimming took off 2 bases at V and 2 bases at J, with 12 bases between the two ends. CDR3 length equals 16 residues. The CDR3, as DNA: TGTGCCAGCAGTTACCTAACCAGGGGTAACACCGGGGAGCTGTTTTTT. This sequence encodes CASSYLTRGNTGELFF.

The V gene is TRBV29-1, the J gene TRBJ2-6; D is perhaps TRBD1 (5 bases). Per the germline V gene, CDR1 is SQVTM and CDR2 is ANQGSEA. CDR3 length: 13 amino acids. Trimming cost V 6 bases and J 1 base, with 7 bases left between them. The CDR3: CSVQVSGANVLTF. In DNA form, the CDR3 reads TGCAGCGTACAGGTGTCTGGGGCCAACGTCCTGACTTTC.

J is TRBJ2-2 and V is TRBV4-1, with 13 bases fitting TRBD2. The germline V gene has CDR1 MGHRA and CDR2 YSYEKL. The ends lost 4 bases at V and 6 bases at J; junction bases unmatched: 8. CDR3 length equals 17 residues. CDR3 nucleotide sequence: TGCGCCAGCAGCCCTTACCACACTAGCGGGGGGGCCGGGGAGCTGTTTTTT. Protein product: CASSPYHTSGGAGELFF.

The V and J genes are TRBV4-1 and TRBJ2-3; TRBD1 matches at 7 bases. V lost 2 bases to trimming and J lost 2 bases; unmatched junction nucleotides: 7. Germline CDR1 is MGHRA and CDR2 is YSYEKL. The CDR3 covers 16 residues. The CDR3 sequence is CASSQLQGPFTDTQYF. The CDR3 DNA reads TGCGCCAGCAGCCAATTACAGGGGCCATTCACAGATACGCAGTATTTT.

The rearrangement joins TRBV5-5 to TRBJ1-1; D not certain. This CDR3 has 13 amino acids. Trimming left V 1 base short and J 4 bases short, with 8 bases between. CDR1 and CDR2 from the germline V gene are SGHKS and YYEKEE (reference sequence). The CDR3 here is CASSLNWGTEAFF. In nucleotides, the CDR3 is TGTGCCAGCAGCTTGAACTGGGGCACTGAAGCTTTCTTT. The full variable domain, with the rest looked up from reference TRBV5-5 and TRBJ1-1, is DAGVTQSPTHLIKTRGQQVTLRCSPISGHKSVSWYQQVLGQGPQFIFQYYEKEERGRGNFPDRFSARQFPNYSSELNVNALLLGDSALYLCASSLNWGTEAFFGQGTRLTVV.